A selection of T cell receptor beta chains follows, all from one sample in a study of blood T cell repertoires in COVID-19. Profiling relied on immunoSEQ multiplex PCR, and the TCRdb table lists in-frame clones only, not all of them. The table includes 190,000 or so clones, roughly 87% detected once. The sequencing input was PBMCs or T cells enriched from blood (not recorded which). The receptors originated from a man younger than 35 with acute COVID-19. Each CDR3 is given without its conserved first and last residue.

J gene	V gene	CDR3 protein
TRBJ2-2	TRBV6-1	ASSDGQARAGELF
TRBJ2-5	TRBV27	ASSFLAGETQY
TRBJ2-6	TRBV19	ASSAGISSGANVLT
TRBJ2-1	TRBV6-5	ASSSLAGVYNEQF
TRBJ2-1	TRBV4-3	ASSQSGVGENEQF
TRBJ2-1	TRBV5-1	ASSSAEDRSYNEQF
TRBJ1-5	TRBV2	ASSLGNQPQH
TRBJ1-2	TRBV11-2	ASSSSPRGYT
TRBJ2-1	TRBV5-6	ASSSGLAGDGSSYNEQF
TRBJ2-5	TRBV29-1	SVLDRGPQETQY
TRBJ2-7	TRBV6-6	ASSYSKLAPYEQY
TRBJ1-3	TRBV30	AWDFTGIDTIY
TRBJ2-7	TRBV4-2	ASSQTSGTIGEQY
TRBJ2-7	TRBV30	AWSGTGGGEQY
TRBJ1-2	TRBV2	ASSRWDRGPTNYGYT
TRBJ2-5	TRBV14	ASSQELAQETQY
TRBJ2-7	TRBV7-9	ATELAVSYEQY
TRBJ1-4	TRBV15	ATSRAGQLNEKLF
TRBJ2-2	TRBV11-3	ASSFSGSNTGELF
TRBJ1-3	TRBV5-6	ASSLTQTGSGNTIY
TRBJ1-5	TRBV4-1	ASSYLGGRNQPQH
TRBJ2-2	TRBV24-1	ATSDPGQPDTGELF
TRBJ1-1	TRBV27	ASSSIGHANTEAF
TRBJ2-1	TRBV7-6	ASSLALAGGGDEQF
TRBJ2-5	TRBV6-5	ASRGLAGEETQY
TRBJ1-1	TRBV5-8	ASSLQVENTEAF
TRBJ1-1	TRBV2	ASRELSEAF
TRBJ1-4	TRBV10-3	AISDMGGSSEKLF
TRBJ1-6	TRBV6-5	ASGTGEGSPLH
TRBJ2-7	TRBV7-9	ASSLASTHEQY
TRBJ1-2	TRBV3-1/TRBV3-2	ASSQGQGVYYGYT
TRBJ2-2	TRBV21-1	ASSKVLAENTGELF
TRBJ2-7	TRBV6-2/TRBV6-3	ASSYVPGENYEQY
TRBJ2-1	TRBV24-1	ATSDLRPGQDYNEQF
TRBJ1-4	TRBV30	AWSVRTGGEKLF
TRBJ1-1	TRBV5-6	ASSSTPRTPEAF
TRBJ2-3	TRBV7-2	ASSLVTSGSFKTDTQY
TRBJ2-3	TRBV29-1	SVSLLSADTQY
TRBJ2-2	TRBV7-9	ASSLWTSGRTGELF
TRBJ1-3	TRBV5-1	ASAEGLSGNTIY
TRBJ2-3	TRBV27	ASSLAGAETDTQY
TRBJ1-1	TRBV27	ASSLGAFGTEAF
TRBJ2-7	TRBV9	ASSVTPEERLGQY